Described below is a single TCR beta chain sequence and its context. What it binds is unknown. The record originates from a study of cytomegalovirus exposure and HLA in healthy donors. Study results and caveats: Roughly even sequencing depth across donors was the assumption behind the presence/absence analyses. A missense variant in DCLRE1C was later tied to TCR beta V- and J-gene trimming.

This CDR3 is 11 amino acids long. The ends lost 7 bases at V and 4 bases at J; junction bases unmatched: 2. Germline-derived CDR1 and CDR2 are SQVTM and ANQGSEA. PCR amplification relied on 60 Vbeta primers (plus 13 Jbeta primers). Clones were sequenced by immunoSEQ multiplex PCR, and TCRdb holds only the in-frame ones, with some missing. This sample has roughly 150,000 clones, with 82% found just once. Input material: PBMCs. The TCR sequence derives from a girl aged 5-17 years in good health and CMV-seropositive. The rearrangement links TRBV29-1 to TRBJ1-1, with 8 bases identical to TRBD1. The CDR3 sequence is CSGTGGTEAFF. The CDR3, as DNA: TGCAGCGGAACAGGGGGCACTGAAGCTTTCTTT.